One sample yielded the 31 T cell receptor beta chains listed below, sequenced in a study of cytomegalovirus exposure and HLA in healthy donors. The PCR contained 60 Vbeta and 13 Jbeta primers. Sequenced by immunoSEQ multiplex PCR; TCRdb stores in-frame clones only, minus some. The repertoire has about 200,000 clones, approximately 83% of them found once; the top ten carry 1.4%. What was sequenced was PBMCs. The receptors here all came from a girl between 5 and 17 years old in good health and CMV-seronegative.

The chain combines TRBV7-2 with TRBJ2-2; the match to TRBD1 covers 7 bases. This CDR3 region has 14 residues. Germline V CDR1 and CDR2: SGHTA, FQGNSA. V lost 5 bases, J lost 2 bases, and 2 bases stayed unmatched. CDR3 amino acids: CASSRQGNTGELFF. CDR3 nucleotide sequence: TGTGCCAGCAGCCGACAGGGAAACACCGGGGAGCTGTTTTTT.

The rearrangement links TRBV4-2 to TRBJ2-7; D possibly corresponds to TRBD2 (6 bases). The CDR3 loop spans 16 amino acids. V was trimmed by 0 bases and J by 0 bases, leaving 12 bases between them. Germline loops: CDR1 LGHNA, CDR2 YNFKEQ. The CDR3 here is CASSQELGTSSYEQYF. For the CDR3, the DNA is TGTGCCAGCAGCCAAGAGCTGGGGACTTCCTCCTACGAGCAGTACTTC.

CDR3 in amino acids: CASSSLRQGATGELFF. CDR3 bases: TGTGCCAGCAGTTCCCTCCGGCAGGGGGCAACCGGGGAGCTGTTTTTT. The genes are TRBV5-4 and TRBJ2-2; 8 positions match TRBD1. This CDR3 is built from 16 residues. Per germline, CDR1 SGHNT and CDR2 YYREEE (reference sequence). V lost 5 bases to trimming and J lost 5 bases; unmatched junction nucleotides: 11.

The rearrangement uses TRBV7-2 and TRBJ2-1; TRBD2 agrees at 7 bases. Germline CDR1 reads SGHTA; CDR2 reads FQGNSA. The CDR3 is 15 amino acids. With V trimmed by 5 bases and J by 2 bases, 6 bases remained unmatched. CDR3 loop: CASSTGGVPYNEQFF. The DNA of the CDR3 is TGTGCCAGCAGCACTGGGGGGGTCCCCTACAATGAGCAGTTCTTC.

The chain uses TRBV5-4 and TRBJ2-5; 9 bases align to TRBD2. The CDR3 is made up of 13 amino acids. The V gene's germline CDR1 is SGHNT and CDR2 YYREEE (reference sequence). Unmatched junction bases numbered 3, after V lost 7 bases and J lost 2 bases. The CDR3 region has the DNA TGTGCCAGCCGACTAGCGGTTCAAGAGACCCAGTACTTC. Translated: CASRLAVQETQYF.

This clone was detected once. V is TRBV5-6 and J is TRBJ2-3; D gene uncertain. The CDR3 consists of 11 residues. Trimming pared 0 bases from V and 9 bases from J, leaving 5 bases between. The germline V gene encodes CDR1 SGHDT and CDR2 YYEEEE. CDR3 coding DNA: TGTGCCAGCAGCTTGGCATCCACGCAGTATTTT. Protein sequence: CASSLASTQYF.

The V and J genes are TRBV11-2 and TRBJ1-2, with 7 bases aligning to TRBD1. The CDR3 covers 16 residues. Germline CDR1 SGHAT, CDR2 FQNNGV. V gave up 5 bases and J gave up 4 bases; unmatched junction bases: 13. The CDR3 loop reads CASSTAPTGSVYGYTF. CDR3 sequence (DNA): TGTGCCAGCAGCACGGCCCCGACAGGGTCGGTCTATGGCTACACCTTC.

This clone has a single count. The V call is TRBV7-9, the J call TRBJ2-7, with D maybe TRBD1 (6 bases). The V gene lost 1 base and the J gene lost 7 bases, with 17 bases spanning the gap. The germline gives CDR1 SEHNR, CDR2 FQNEAQ (reference sequence). The CDR3 contains 15 residues. The CDR3 is CASSLGTVGAREQYF. The CDR3 region has the DNA TGTGCCAGCAGCTTAGGAACAGTGGGGGCGCGGGAGCAGTACTTC.

V gene TRBV4-2 combines with J gene TRBJ1-4; D remains ambiguous. V shed 0 bases and J shed 5 bases, with 19 bases lying between them. This CDR3 comprises 18 residues. CDR1 is LGHNA and CDR2 is YNFKEQ in the germline V gene. This chain's CDR3 is CASSQDQTRNTVNEKLFF. The CDR3, as DNA: TGTGCCAGCAGCCAAGATCAGACGAGGAACACCGTGAATGAAAAACTGTTTTTT.

The J gene is TRBJ2-5, the V gene TRBV5-1; TRBD2 aligns across 9 bases. Looked up from germline, CDR1 is SGHRS and CDR2 is YFSETQ. V shed 1 base, J shed 5 bases, and the junction held 6 bases outside the gene matches. The length of the CDR3 is 15 residues. CDR3 coding DNA: TGCGCCAGCAGCTTGTTCGCGGGAGGGGGGGAGACCCAGTACTTC. It codes for CASSLFAGGGETQYF.

V is TRBV7-9 and J is TRBJ2-7; maybe TRBD2 (5 bases). Trimming pared 5 bases from V and 4 bases from J, leaving 12 bases between. Germline V gene sequence: CDR1 SEHNR, CDR2 FQNEAQ (reference sequence). The CDR3 consists of 13 residues. The CDR3 loop is CASSRDYPYEQYF. The CDR3, as DNA: TGTGCCAGCAGCCGTGACTACCCTTACGAGCAGTACTTC.

This chain joins TRBV5-1 and TRBJ2-7; D is unclear. CDR3 size: 14 residues. Germline loops: CDR1 SGHRS, CDR2 YFSETQ. The V and J ends lost 2 bases and 0 bases respectively, with 9 bases between them. In nucleotides, the CDR3 is TGCGCCAGCAGCTTTGATTCCAGCTCCTACGAGCAGTACTTC. Translated, it gives CASSFDSSSYEQYF.

The chain combines TRBV9 with TRBJ2-1; 7 nucleotides line up with TRBD2. The CDR3 totals 17 residues. Germline V gives CDR1 SGDLS, CDR2 YYNGEE. The V and J ends lost 3 bases and 5 bases, in that order; junction bases with no gene match: 14. DNA of the CDR3: TGTGCCAGCAGCGGGGGGGTTGGGGCGGGAGCTGACAATGAGCAGTTCTTC. Its protein is CASSGGVGAGADNEQFF.

This clone was picked up one time. This chain links TRBV4-3 with TRBJ1-6; TRBD1 matches at 7 bases. Germline V gene data show CDR1 as LGHNA and CDR2 as YSLEER. Trimming cost V 0 bases and J 7 bases; bases outside gene matches: 6. This CDR3 spans 16 amino acids. The CDR3, as DNA: TGCGCCAGCAGCCAAGATCCGACAGGGTACAATTCACCCCTCCACTTT. This gives the protein CASSQDPTGYNSPLHF.

The chain recombines TRBV10-3 with TRBJ1-1, with 7 positions matching TRBD1. V lost 2 bases to trimming and J lost 3 bases; unmatched junction nucleotides: 9. Germline V gene lookup returns CDR1 ENHRY and CDR2 SYGVKD. There are 16 residues in the CDR3. For the CDR3, the DNA is TGTGCCATCAGTGAGACGCAGGGGGTGGGGGACACTGAAGCTTTCTTT. Its translation: CAISETQGVGDTEAFF.

This chain connects TRBV6-5 to TRBJ1-6; D not certain. V gave up 3 bases and J gave up 7 bases, with 10 bases separating them. In germline, CDR1 is MNHEY, CDR2 SVGAGI. This CDR3 region has 14 residues. As DNA, the CDR3 is TGTGCCAGCAGTTATGGAGTTCCGAATTCACCCCTCCACTTT. Its protein product is CASSYGVPNSPLHF.

J is TRBJ2-5 and V is TRBV5-1; a possible D gene is TRBD1 (5 bases). The CDR3 runs 12 residues. Trimming removed 8 bases from V and 1 base from J, with 9 bases in between. CDR1 and CDR2 from the germline V gene are SGHRS and YFSETQ. CDR3: CARRQLQETQYF. CDR3 in DNA: TGCGCCAGACGACAGCTCCAAGAGACCCAGTACTTC.

The chain links TRBV7-2 to TRBJ1-1, with TRBD1 as a possible D gene (5 bases). The V and J ends lost 4 bases and 1 base respectively, with 19 bases between them. Germline V gives CDR1 SGHTA, CDR2 FQGNSA. The CDR3 is made up of 17 amino acids. The chain's CDR3 is CASSYLTAKNRNTEAFF. The CDR3 DNA is TGTGCCAGCAGCTATTTGACAGCCAAGAACAGGAACACTGAAGCTTTCTTT. Combining the CDR3 with reference TRBV7-2 and TRBJ1-1 gives the whole variable domain GAGVSQSPSNKVTEKGKDVELRCDPISGHTALYWYRQSLGQGLEFLIYFQGNSAPDKSGLPSDRFSAERTGGSVSTLTIQRTQQEDSAVYLCASSYLTAKNRNTEAFFGQGTRLTVV.

The V gene is TRBV5-1, the J gene TRBJ1-1; possibly TRBD1 for D (5 bases). The CDR3 loop spans 15 amino acids. V was pared by 4 bases and J by 1 base, with 14 bases between. Germline V lookup: CDR1 SGHRS, CDR2 YFSETQ. CDR3: CASSPPTEANTEAFF. CDR3 DNA sequence: TGCGCCAGCAGCCCCCCGACAGAAGCGAACACTGAAGCTTTCTTT.

The chain carries TRBV7-2 and TRBJ2-7, with D perhaps matching TRBD2 (6 bases). CDR3 length equals 14 residues. Germline values: CDR1 SGHTA, CDR2 FQGNSA. With 0 bases removed from V and 3 bases from J, the gap between germline ends came to 9 bases. This CDR3 reads CASSLAGGDYEQYF. The DNA for the CDR3 is TGTGCCAGCAGCTTAGCGGGGGGAGACTACGAGCAGTACTTC.

The chain carries TRBV5-5 and TRBJ1-2; TRBD1 matches 8 bases. Germline values: CDR1 SGHKS, CDR2 YYEKEE (reference sequence). The V gene end was trimmed by 1 base and the J gene end by 5 bases; junction bases not matched to a gene: 13. This CDR3 region has 17 residues. CDR3 amino acids: CASSLTDRERTVYGYTF. The CDR3 DNA follows: TGTGCCAGCAGCTTGACGGACAGGGAGCGGACCGTTTATGGCTACACCTTC. The full variable domain, completed using reference TRBV5-5 and TRBJ1-2, is DAGVTQSPTHLIKTRGQQVTLRCSPISGHKSVSWYQQVLGQGPQFIFQYYEKEERGRGNFPDRFSARQFPNYSSELNVNALLLGDSALYLCASSLTDRERTVYGYTFGSGTRLTVV.

The J gene is TRBJ2-7, the V gene TRBV11-3, with D tentatively TRBD1 (6 bases). The germline V and J ends were trimmed by 6 bases and 6 bases, with 9 bases remaining between them. Per germline, CDR1 SGHNT and CDR2 YENEEA. The CDR3 contains 11 residues. The CDR3 loop is CASRYRVEQYF. The CDR3 DNA follows: TGTGCCAGCAGGTACAGGGTCGAGCAGTACTTC.

A remark on this clone: The junction departs from the called germline gene at one end, perhaps through a read error. The chain joins TRBV7-9 to TRBJ1-2; 7 bases agree with TRBD1. Germline CDR1 and CDR2: SEHNR and FQNEAQ (reference sequence). This CDR3 has 16 amino acids. This CDR3 reads CSSSPRWGQNNYGYTF. CDR3 nucleotide sequence: TGTTCCAGCAGCCCTCGCTGGGGACAGAACAACTATGGCTACACCTTC.

V and J are TRBV5-1 and TRBJ2-1, with 7 bases lining up with TRBD2. The CDR3 length is 15 residues. CDR1 SGHRS and CDR2 YFSETQ come from the germline V gene. Trimming removed 4 bases from V and 4 bases from J; junction bases left unmatched: 8. The CDR3 region has the DNA TGCGCCAGCAGCCTCCTAGCGGAGGGGTACAATGAGCAGTTCTTC. Translating it yields CASSLLAEGYNEQFF.

V gene TRBV5-6 combines with J gene TRBJ2-5; D gene uncertain. The CDR3 is 13 residues long. Germline values: CDR1 SGHDT, CDR2 YYEEEE. V gave up 4 bases and J gave up 2 bases, with 9 bases separating them. The CDR3 sequence: CASSLMLQETQYF. CDR3 nucleotide sequence: TGTGCCAGCAGCCTAATGCTTCAAGAGACCCAGTACTTC.

The gene calls are TRBV7-9 and TRBJ1-2, with D maybe TRBD1 (5 bases). The V and J ends lost 5 bases and 4 bases respectively, with 23 bases between them. This CDR3 contains 17 residues. Germline V CDR1 and CDR2: SEHNR, FQNEAQ (reference sequence). CDR3 DNA: TGTGCCAGCAGCGCCCCCGGCGGGGGAGAGGATCTCTATGGCTACACCTTC. Translation: CASSAPGGGEDLYGYTF.

V and J are TRBV5-1 and TRBJ2-6, with 11 nucleotides matching TRBD1. Per germline, CDR1 SGHRS and CDR2 YFSETQ. The CDR3 has 18 residues. The junction had 4 bases not matched to a gene; V was cut back by 0 bases and J by 2 bases. In nucleotides, the CDR3 is TGCGCCAGCAGCTTGGGGGGACAGGGGGTTACTGGGGCCAACGTCCTGACTTTC. This translates into CASSLGGQGVTGANVLTF. The variable domain in full, completed from reference TRBV5-1 and TRBJ2-6, reads KAGVTQTPRYLIKTRGQQVTLSCSPISGHRSVSWYQQTPGQGLQFLFEYFSETQRNKGNFPGRFSGRQFSNSRSEMNVSTLELGDSALYLCASSLGGQGVTGANVLTFGAGSRLTVL.

The chain couples TRBV9 to TRBJ1-4, with a possible D match to TRBD1 (5 bases). This CDR3 spans 13 amino acids. Trimming took 6 bases from V and 3 from J, leaving 9 bases between them. Germline CDR1 reads SGDLS; CDR2 reads YYNGEE. The DNA for the CDR3 is TGTGCCAGCACAGGGCCAGCTAATGAAAAACTGTTTTTT. Protein sequence: CASTGPANEKLFF.

The V call is TRBV29-1, the J call TRBJ2-5; 7 nucleotides match TRBD1. Germline V gene sequence: CDR1 SQVTM, CDR2 ANQGSEA. Germline trimming cut 6 bases from V and 0 bases from J; bases unmatched to any gene: 1. The CDR3 sequence is 12 residues long. The CDR3, as DNA: TGCAGCGTGGGACAGTACCAAGAGACCCAGTACTTC. It encodes CSVGQYQETQYF.

The rearrangement links TRBV5-6 to TRBJ1-4; D call uncertain. Germline V gene lookup returns CDR1 SGHDT and CDR2 YYEEEE. The V end lost 6 bases, the J end lost 6 bases, and 15 bases lay between the germline ends. This CDR3 has 14 residues. CDR3 protein: CASTPGSGDEKLFF. CDR3 in DNA: TGTGCCAGCACCCCGGGATCCGGGGATGAAAAACTGTTTTTT.

CDR3 sequence (DNA): TGTGCCAGCAGCGTAGCAGCGGGGCCCACAGATACGCAGTATTTT. It specifies CASSVAAGPTDTQYF. The chain employs TRBV9 and TRBJ2-3, with 7 bases matching TRBD2. The CDR3 consists of 15 residues. The germline CDR1 and CDR2 sequences are SGDLS and YYNGEE. The V gene end was trimmed by 0 bases and the J gene end by 2 bases; junction bases not matched to a gene: 3. Supplemented by reference TRBV9 and TRBJ2-3, the full variable domain reads DSGVTQTPKHLITATGQRVTLRCSPRSGDLSVYWYQQSLDQGLQFLIQYYNGEERAKGNILERFSAQQFPDLHSELNLSSLELGDSALYFCASSVAAGPTDTQYFGPGTRLTVL.